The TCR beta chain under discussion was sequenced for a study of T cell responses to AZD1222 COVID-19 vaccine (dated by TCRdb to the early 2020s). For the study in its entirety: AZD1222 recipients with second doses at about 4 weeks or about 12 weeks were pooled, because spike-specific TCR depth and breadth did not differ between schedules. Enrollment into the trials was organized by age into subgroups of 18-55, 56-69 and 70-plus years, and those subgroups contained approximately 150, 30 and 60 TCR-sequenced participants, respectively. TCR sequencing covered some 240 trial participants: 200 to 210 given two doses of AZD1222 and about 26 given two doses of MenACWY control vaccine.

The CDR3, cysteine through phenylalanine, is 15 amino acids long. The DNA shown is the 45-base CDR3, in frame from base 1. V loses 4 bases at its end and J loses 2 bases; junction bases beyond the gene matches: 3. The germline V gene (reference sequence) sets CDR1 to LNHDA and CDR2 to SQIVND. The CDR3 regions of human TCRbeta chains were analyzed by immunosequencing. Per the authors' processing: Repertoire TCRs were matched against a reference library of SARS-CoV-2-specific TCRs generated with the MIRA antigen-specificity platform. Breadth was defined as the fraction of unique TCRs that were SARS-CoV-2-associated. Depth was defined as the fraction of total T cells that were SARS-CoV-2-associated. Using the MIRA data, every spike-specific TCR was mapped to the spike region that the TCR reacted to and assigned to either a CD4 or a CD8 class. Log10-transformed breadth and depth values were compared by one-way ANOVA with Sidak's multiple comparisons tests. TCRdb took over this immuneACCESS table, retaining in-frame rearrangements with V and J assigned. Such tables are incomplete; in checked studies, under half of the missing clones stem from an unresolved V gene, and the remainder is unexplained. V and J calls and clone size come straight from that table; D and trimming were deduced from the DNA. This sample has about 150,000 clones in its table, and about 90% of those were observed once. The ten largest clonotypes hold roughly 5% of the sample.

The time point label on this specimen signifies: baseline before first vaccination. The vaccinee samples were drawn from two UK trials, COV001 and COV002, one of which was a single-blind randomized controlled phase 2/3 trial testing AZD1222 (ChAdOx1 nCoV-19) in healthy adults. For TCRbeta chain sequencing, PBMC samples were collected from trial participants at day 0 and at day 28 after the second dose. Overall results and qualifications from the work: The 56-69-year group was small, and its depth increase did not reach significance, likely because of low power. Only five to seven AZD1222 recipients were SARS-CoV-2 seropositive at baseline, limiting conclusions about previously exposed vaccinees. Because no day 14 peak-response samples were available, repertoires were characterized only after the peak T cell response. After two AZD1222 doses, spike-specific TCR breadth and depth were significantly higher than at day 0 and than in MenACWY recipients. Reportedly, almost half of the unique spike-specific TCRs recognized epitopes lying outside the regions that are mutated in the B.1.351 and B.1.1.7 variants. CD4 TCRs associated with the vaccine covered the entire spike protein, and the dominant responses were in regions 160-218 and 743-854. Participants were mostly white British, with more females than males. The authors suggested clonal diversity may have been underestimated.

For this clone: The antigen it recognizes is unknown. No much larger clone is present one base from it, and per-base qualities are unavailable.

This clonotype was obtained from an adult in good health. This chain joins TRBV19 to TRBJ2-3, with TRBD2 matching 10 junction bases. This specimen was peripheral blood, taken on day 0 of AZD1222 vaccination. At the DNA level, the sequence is TGTGCCAGTAGTAGAACTAGCGGGGCCACAGATACGCAGTATTTT. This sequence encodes CASSRTSGATDTQYF.